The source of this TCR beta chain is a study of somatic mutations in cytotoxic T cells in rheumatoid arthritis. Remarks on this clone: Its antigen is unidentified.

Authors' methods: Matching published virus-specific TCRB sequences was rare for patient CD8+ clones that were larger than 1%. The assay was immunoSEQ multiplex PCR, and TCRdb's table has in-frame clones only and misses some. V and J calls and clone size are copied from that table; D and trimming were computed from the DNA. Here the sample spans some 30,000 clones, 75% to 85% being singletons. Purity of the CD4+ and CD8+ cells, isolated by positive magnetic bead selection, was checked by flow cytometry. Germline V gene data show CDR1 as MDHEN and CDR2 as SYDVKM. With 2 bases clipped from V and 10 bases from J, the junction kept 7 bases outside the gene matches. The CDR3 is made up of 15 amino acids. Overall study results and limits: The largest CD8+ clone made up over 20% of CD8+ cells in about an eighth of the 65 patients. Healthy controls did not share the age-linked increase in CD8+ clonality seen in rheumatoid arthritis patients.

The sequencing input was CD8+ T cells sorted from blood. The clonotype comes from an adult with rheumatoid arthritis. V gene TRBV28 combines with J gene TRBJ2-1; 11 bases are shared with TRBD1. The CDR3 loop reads CASSLGTGGKQEQFF. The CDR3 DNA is TGTGCCAGCAGTTTAGGGACAGGGGGGAAACAGGAGCAGTTCTTC.